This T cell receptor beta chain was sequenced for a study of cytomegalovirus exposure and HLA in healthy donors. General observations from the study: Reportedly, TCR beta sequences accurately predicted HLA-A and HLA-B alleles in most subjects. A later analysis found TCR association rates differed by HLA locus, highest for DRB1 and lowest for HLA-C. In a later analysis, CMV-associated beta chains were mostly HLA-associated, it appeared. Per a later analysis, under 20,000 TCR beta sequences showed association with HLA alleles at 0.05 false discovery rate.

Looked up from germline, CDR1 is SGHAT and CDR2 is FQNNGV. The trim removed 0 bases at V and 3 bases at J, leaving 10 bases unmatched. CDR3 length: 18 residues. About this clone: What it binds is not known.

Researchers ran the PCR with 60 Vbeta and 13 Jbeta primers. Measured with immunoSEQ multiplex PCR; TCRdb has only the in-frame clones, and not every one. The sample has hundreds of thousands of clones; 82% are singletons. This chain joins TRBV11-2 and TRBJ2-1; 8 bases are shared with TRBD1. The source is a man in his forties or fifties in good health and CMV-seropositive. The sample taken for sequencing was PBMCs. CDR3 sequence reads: CASSLETPGGLYYNEQFF. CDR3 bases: TGTGCCAGCAGCTTAGAAACCCCAGGGGGCCTCTACTACAATGAGCAGTTCTTC.